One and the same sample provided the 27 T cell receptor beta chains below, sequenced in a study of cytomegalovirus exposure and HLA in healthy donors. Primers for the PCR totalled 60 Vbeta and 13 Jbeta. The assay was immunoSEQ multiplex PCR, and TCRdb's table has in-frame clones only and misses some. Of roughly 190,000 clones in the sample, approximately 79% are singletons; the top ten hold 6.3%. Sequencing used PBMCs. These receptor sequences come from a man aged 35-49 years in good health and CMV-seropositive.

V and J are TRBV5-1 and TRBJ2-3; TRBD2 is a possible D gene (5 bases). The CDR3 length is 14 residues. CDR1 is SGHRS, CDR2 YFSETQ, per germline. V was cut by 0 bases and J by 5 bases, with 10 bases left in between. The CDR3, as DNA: TGCGCCAGCAGCTTGGAGCTAGGAGGAGATACGCAGTATTTT. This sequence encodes CASSLELGGDTQYF.

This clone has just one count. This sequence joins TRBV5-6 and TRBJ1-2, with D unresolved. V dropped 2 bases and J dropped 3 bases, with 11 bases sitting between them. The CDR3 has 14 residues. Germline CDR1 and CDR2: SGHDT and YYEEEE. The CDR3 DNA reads TGTGCCAGCAGCTTTGTTGGGAGTGACTATGGCTACACCTTC. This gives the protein CASSFVGSDYGYTF.

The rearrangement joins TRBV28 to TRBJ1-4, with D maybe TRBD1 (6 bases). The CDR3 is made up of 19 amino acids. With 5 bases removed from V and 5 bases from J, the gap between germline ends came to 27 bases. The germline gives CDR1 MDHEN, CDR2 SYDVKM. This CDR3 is CASSLYRTAGRRLNEKLFF. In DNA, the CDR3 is TGTGCCAGCAGTCTCTATAGGACAGCGGGGAGGAGGTTGAATGAAAAACTGTTTTTT.

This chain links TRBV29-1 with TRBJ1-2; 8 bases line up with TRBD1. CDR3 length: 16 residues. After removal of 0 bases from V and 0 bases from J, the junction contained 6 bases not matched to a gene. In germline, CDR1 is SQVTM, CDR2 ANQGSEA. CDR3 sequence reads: CSVEDDRGAANYGYTF. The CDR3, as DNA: TGCAGCGTTGAAGATGACAGGGGAGCGGCTAACTATGGCTACACCTTC.

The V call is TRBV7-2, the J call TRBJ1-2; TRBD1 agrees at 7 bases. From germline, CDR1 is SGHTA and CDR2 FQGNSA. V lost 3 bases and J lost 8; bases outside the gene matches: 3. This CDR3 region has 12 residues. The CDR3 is CASSLTGWGYTF. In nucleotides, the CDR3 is TGTGCCAGCAGCTTGACAGGGTGGGGCTACACCTTC.

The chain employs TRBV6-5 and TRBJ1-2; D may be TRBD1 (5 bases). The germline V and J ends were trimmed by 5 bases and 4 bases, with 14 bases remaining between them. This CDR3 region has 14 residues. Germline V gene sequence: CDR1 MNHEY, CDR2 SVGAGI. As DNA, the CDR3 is TGTGCCAGCAGTCCCCGACAGTCCCGCTATGGCTACACCTTC. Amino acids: CASSPRQSRYGYTF.

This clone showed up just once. The CDR3 is CASSRLAGGRETQYF. The CDR3 DNA follows: TGCGCCAGCAGCCGACTAGCGGGGGGCCGGGAGACCCAGTACTTC. V is TRBV4-1 and J is TRBJ2-5; 13 bases match TRBD2. CDR3 length: 15 amino acids. CDR1 and CDR2 from the germline V gene are MGHRA and YSYEKL. The V and J ends lost 4 bases and 5 bases, in that order; junction bases with no gene match: 4.

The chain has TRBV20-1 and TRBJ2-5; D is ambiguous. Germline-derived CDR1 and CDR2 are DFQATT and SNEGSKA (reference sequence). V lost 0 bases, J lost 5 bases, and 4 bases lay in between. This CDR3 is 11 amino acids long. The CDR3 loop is CSARDSETQYF. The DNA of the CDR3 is TGCAGTGCTAGAGATTCGGAGACCCAGTACTTC.

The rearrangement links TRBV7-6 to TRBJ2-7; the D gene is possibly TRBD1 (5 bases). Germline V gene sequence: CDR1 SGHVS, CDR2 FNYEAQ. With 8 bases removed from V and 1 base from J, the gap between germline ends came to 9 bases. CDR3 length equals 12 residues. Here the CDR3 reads CASSTVSYEQYF. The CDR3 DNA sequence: TGTGCCAGCTCGACAGTATCCTACGAGCAGTACTTC.

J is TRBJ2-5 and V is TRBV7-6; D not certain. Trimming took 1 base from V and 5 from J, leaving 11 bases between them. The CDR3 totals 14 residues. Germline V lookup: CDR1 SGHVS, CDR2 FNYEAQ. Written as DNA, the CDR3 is TGTGCCAGCAGCTTAGAGAGAGGTGGGGAGACCCAGTACTTC. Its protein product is CASSLERGGETQYF.

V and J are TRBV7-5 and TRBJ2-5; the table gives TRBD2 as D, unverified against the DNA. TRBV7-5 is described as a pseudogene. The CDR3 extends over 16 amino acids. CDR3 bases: TGTGCCAGAAGCGCGAGGACTAGCGGCGACCAAGAGACCCAGTACTTC. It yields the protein CARSARTSGDQETQYF.

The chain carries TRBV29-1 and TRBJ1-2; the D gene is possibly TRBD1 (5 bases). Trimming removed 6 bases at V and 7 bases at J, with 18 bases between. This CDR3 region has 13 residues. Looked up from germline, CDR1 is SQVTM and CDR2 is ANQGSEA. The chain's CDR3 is CSVERGSGGGYTF. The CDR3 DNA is TGCAGCGTAGAGAGGGGTTCGGGGGGTGGCTACACCTTC.

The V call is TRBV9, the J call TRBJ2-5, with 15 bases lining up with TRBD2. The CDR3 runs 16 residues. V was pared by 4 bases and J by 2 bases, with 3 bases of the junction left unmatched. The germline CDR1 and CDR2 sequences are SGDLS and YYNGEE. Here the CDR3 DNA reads TGTGCCAGCAGCCCAGGACTAGCGGGGGGGCAAGAGACCCAGTACTTC. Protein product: CASSPGLAGGQETQYF.

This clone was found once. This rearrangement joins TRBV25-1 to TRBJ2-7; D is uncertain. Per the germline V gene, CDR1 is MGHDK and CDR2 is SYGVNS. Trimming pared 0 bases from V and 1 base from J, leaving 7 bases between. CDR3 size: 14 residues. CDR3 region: CASSEYTDSYEQYF. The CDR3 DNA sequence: TGTGCCAGCAGTGAATATACTGATTCCTACGAGCAGTACTTC.

Here the CDR3 DNA reads TGTGCCAGCAGTTCCCCTTCAGCCGGGACAGGGGTCACCGGGGAGCTGTTTTTT. Amino acid sequence: CASSSPSAGTGVTGELFF. This sequence joins TRBV28 and TRBJ2-2; TRBD1 matches 10 bases. This CDR3 is built from 18 residues. Germline lookup yields CDR1 MDHEN and CDR2 SYDVKM. V dropped 4 bases and J dropped 4; count of bases not matched to a gene: 12.

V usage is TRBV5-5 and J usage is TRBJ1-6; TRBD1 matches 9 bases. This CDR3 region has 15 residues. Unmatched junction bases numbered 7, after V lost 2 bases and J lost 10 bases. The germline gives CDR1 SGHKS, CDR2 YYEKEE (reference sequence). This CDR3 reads CASSFVGTGNSPLHF. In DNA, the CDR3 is TGTGCCAGCAGCTTCGTCGGGACAGGGAACTCACCCCTCCACTTT.

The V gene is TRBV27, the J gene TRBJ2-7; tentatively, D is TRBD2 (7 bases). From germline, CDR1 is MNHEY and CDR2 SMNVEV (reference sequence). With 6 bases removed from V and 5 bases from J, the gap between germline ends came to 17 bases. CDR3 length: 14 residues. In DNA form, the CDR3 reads TGTGCCAGCAGCTCCGGGGGGCTGATCAACGAGCAGTACTTC. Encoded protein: CASSSGGLINEQYF.

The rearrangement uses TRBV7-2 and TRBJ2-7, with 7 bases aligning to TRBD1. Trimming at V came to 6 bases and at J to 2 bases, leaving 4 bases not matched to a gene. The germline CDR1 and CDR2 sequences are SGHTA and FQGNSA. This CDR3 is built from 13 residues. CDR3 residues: CASRYGTAYEQYF. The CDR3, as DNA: TGTGCCAGCAGGTATGGGACAGCCTACGAGCAGTACTTC.

CDR3 DNA: TGTGCCAGCAGCAACGTGGGACAGGACTACGAGCAGTACTTC. Protein sequence: CASSNVGQDYEQYF. The rearrangement links TRBV4-2 to TRBJ2-7, with TRBD1 matching 8 bases. Germline CDR1 LGHNA, CDR2 YNFKEQ. This CDR3 spans 14 amino acids. V dropped 5 bases and J dropped 3; count of bases not matched to a gene: 6.

The chain's CDR3 is CASSSLTGTGEAFF. The CDR3 DNA follows: TGCGCCAGCAGCTCCCTGACAGGGACGGGTGAAGCTTTCTTT. V gene TRBV5-1 combines with J gene TRBJ1-1; 7 bases fit TRBD1. There are 14 residues in the CDR3. V lost 3 bases to trimming and J lost 7 bases; unmatched junction nucleotides: 9. CDR1 and CDR2 from the germline V gene are SGHRS and YFSETQ.

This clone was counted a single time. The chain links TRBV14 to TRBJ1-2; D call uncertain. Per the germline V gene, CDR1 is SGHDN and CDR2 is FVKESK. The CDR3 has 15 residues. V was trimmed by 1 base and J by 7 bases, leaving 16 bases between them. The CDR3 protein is CASSQAGLGPFGYTF. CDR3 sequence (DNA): TGTGCCAGCAGCCAAGCTGGACTCGGACCTTTTGGCTACACCTTC. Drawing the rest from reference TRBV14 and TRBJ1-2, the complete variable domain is EAGVTQFPSHSVIEKGQTVTLRCDPISGHDNLYWYRRVMGKEIKFLLHFVKESKQDESGMPNNRFLAERTGGTYSTLKVQPAELEDSGVYFCASSQAGLGPFGYTFGSGTRLTVV.

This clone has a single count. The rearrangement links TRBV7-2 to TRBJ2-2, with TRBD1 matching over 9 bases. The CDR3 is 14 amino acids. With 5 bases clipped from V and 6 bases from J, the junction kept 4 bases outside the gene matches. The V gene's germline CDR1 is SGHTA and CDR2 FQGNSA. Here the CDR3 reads CASSPGQGPGELFF. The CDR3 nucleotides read TGTGCCAGCAGCCCGGGACAGGGTCCCGGGGAGCTGTTTTTT.

The CDR3 region is CTSSQPLIAGGSETQYF. DNA of the CDR3: TGCACCAGCAGCCAACCCCTAATAGCGGGGGGGTCAGAGACCCAGTACTTC. This sequence joins TRBV1 and TRBJ2-5; the DNA was not used to check the table's D call, TRBD2. TRBV1 is a listed pseudogene. There are 17 residues in the CDR3.

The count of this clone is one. The CDR3 region is CASKSGQGNTIYF. As DNA, the CDR3 is TGTGCCAGCAAATCAGGGCAGGGAAACACCATATATTTT. The genes are TRBV6-1 and TRBJ1-3, with D perhaps matching TRBD1 (5 bases). V gave up 7 bases and J gave up 4 bases, with 11 bases separating them. There are 13 residues in the CDR3. The germline CDR1 and CDR2 sequences are MNHNS and SASEGT.

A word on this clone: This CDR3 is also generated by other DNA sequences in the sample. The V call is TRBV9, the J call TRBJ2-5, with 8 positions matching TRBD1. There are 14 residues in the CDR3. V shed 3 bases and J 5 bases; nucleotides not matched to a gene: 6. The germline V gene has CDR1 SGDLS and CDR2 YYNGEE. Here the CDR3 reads CASSGTGGGETQYF. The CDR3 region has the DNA TGTGCCAGCAGCGGAACAGGGGGTGGGGAGACCCAGTACTTC.

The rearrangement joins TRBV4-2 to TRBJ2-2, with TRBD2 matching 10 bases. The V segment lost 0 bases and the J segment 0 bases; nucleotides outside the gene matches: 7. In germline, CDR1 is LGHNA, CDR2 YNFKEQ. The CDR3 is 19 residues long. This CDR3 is CASSQDWLAGAANTGELFF. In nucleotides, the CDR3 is TGTGCCAGCAGCCAAGACTGGCTAGCGGGGGCCGCGAACACCGGGGAGCTGTTTTTT.

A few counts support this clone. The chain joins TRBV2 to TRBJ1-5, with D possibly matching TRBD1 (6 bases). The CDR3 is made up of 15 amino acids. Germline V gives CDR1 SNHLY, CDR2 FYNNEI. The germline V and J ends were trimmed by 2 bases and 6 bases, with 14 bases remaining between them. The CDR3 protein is CASSELRRGGQPQHF. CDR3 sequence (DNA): TGTGCCAGCAGTGAACTTCGCAGGGGCGGTCAGCCCCAGCATTTT.